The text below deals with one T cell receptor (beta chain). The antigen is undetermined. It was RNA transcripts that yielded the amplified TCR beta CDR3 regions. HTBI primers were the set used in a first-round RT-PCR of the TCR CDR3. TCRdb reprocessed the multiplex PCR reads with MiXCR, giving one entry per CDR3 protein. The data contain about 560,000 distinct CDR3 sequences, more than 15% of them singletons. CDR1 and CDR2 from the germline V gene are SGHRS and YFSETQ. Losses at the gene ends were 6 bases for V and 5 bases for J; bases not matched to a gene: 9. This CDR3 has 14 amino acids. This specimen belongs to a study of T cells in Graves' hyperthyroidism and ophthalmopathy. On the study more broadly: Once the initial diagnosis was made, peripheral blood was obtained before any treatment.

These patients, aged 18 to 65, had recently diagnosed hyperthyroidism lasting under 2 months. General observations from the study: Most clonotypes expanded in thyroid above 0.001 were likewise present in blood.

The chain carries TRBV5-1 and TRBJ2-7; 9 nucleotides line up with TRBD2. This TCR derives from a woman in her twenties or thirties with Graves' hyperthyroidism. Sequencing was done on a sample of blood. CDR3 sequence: CASTTLAGSHEQYF. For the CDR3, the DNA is TGCGCCAGCACCACCCTAGCGGGAAGCCACGAGCAGTACTTC.